These T cell receptor beta chains were read from a single sample in a study of yellow fever vaccine responses in identical twins. MiXCR was run by TCRdb on the RT-PCR reads, yielding one entry per CDR3 protein. The data show over 15,000 distinct CDR3 sequences, less than 70% seen once. The sequencing here drew on T cells from blood (PBMCs), unsorted or a sorted subset (not recorded which), taken before or after yellow fever vaccination (not recorded which). These TCRs come from a woman aged 18-29 years who received the yellow fever vaccine. The CDR3 runs from the conserved cysteine through the conserved F or W. The D gene is left open where the match is weak. Some rows mark clone size as missing; the rest say once, few, many or name a class of expanded clone.

clone_size d_call j_call v_call cdr3_aa cdr3_nt
. TRBD2 TRBJ2-3 TRBV29-1 CSVQYSGGTDTQYF TGCAGCGTTCAATACAGCGGGGGCACAGATACGCAGTATTTT
. . TRBJ1-1 TRBV4-1 CASSQGLGAGGSEAFF TGCGCCAGCAGCCAAGGTTTAGGGGCAGGTGGCTCTGAAGCTTTCTTT
. . TRBJ2-4 TRBV2 CASSEGILDQYF TGTGCCAGCAGTGAGGGGATCCTAGATCAGTACTTC
. . TRBJ1-1 TRBV5-4 CASSLVGGNTEAFF TGTGCCAGCAGCTTGGTTGGGGGGAACACTGAAGCTTTCTTT
few . TRBJ1-3 TRBV4-2 CASSHTGNTIYF TGTGCCAGCAGCCACACTGGAAACACCATATATTTT
. . TRBJ2-7 TRBV28 CASSLADPGSYEQYF TGTGCCAGCAGTTTGGCGGACCCGGGGTCCTACGAGCAGTACTTC
. . TRBJ1-4 TRBV4-1 CASSQDSLLVNEKLFF TGCGCCAGCAGCCAAGATAGCCTGTTAGTTAATGAAAAACTGTTTTTT
. . TRBJ2-7 TRBV11-3 CASTTLRTSTYEQYF TGTGCCAGCACCACTTTGAGGACATCCACCTACGAGCAGTACTTC
. . TRBJ2-5 TRBV29-1 CSVEWGIQETQYF TGCAGCGTTGAATGGGGCATCCAAGAGACCCAGTACTTC
once . TRBJ2-1 TRBV11-3 CASTLEGNEYNEQFF TGTGCCAGCACCCTGGAGGGTAACGAATACAATGAGCAGTTCTTC
few . TRBJ1-1 TRBV12-3/TRBV12-4 CASHRGTEAFF TGTGCCAGCCACCGGGGCACTGAAGCTTTCTTT
. TRBD2 TRBJ2-1 TRBV2 CASNSGSCNEQFF TGTGCCAGCAACAGCGGGAGTTGCAATGAGCAGTTCTTC
. . TRBJ1-2 TRBV20-1 CSASKQGSYGYTF TGCAGTGCTAGCAAACAGGGAAGCTATGGCTACACCTTC
. . TRBJ1-1 TRBV13 CASSLRETEAFF TGTGCCAGCAGCTTAAGGGAAACTGAAGCTTTCTTT
. . TRBJ2-1 TRBV28 CASKMRTSRQFF TGTGCCAGCAAAATGAGGACTTCCCGGCAGTTCTTC
. . TRBJ1-2 TRBV12-3/TRBV12-4 CASSSGRHYGYTF TGTGCCAGCAGTTCCGGCCGACACTATGGCTACACCTTC
. . TRBJ2-7 TRBV4-1 CASSRDLVAYEQYF TGCGCCAGCAGCCGAGACCTGGTCGCCTACGAGCAGTACTTC
. TRBD2 TRBJ2-1 TRBV11-1 CAGGTSPYNEQFF TGTGCCGGCGGGACTAGTCCCTACAATGAGCAGTTCTTC
once . TRBJ1-2 TRBV28 CASLREGYGYTF TGTGCCAGCCTAAGGGAGGGTTATGGCTACACCTTC
few . TRBJ2-4 TRBV5-1 CASMLGIGDIQYF TGCGCCAGCATGTTAGGGATCGGCGACATTCAGTACTTC
. . TRBJ2-1 TRBV9 CASSVDPSPNEQFF TGTGCCAGCAGCGTAGATCCCTCCCCCAATGAGCAGTTCTTC